This T cell receptor (beta chain) was retrieved from a study of blood T cell repertoires in COVID-19. Background on the study: T cells, B-cell-depleted T cells, or PBMCs provided the cDNA or gDNA that served as material.

Original handling: Estimated nucleated cell counts came from reference gene primer amplification. This table comes from immunoSEQ multiplex PCR, and its TCRdb copy is limited to in-frame clones, with some not included. The D gene and trimming were derived from the DNA, and the V and J assignments and clone size from that table. Of under 150,000 clones in the sample, approximately 90% were seen once. V trimming: 11 bases; J trimming: 6 bases; junction bases outside the gene matches: 12. CDR1 and CDR2 (germline): SEHNR, FQNEAQ (reference sequence). The CDR3 contains 15 residues. The material sequenced was peripheral blood. The rearrangement joins TRBV7-9 to TRBJ2-2; 10 nucleotides line up with TRBD2. The TCR sequence derives from a woman aged 55-70 years with active COVID-19. This chain's CDR3 is CAGDEAGGVSGELFF. CDR3 in DNA: TGTGCCGGCGACGAAGCGGGAGGGGTTTCCGGGGAGCTGTTTTTT.